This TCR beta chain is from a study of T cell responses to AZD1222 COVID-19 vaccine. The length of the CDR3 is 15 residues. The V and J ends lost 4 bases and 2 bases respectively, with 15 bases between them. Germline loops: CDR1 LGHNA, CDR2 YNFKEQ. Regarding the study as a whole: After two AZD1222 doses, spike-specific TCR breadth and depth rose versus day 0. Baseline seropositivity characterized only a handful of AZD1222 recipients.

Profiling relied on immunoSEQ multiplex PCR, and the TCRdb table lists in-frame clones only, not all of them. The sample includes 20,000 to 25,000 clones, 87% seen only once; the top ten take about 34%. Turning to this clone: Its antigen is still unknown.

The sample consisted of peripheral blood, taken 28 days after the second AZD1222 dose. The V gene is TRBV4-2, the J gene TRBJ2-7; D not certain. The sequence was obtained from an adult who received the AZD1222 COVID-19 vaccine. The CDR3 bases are TGTGCCAGCAGCCCTGGGCTGGGTGACCCCTACGAGCAGTACTTC. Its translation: CASSPGLGDPYEQYF.